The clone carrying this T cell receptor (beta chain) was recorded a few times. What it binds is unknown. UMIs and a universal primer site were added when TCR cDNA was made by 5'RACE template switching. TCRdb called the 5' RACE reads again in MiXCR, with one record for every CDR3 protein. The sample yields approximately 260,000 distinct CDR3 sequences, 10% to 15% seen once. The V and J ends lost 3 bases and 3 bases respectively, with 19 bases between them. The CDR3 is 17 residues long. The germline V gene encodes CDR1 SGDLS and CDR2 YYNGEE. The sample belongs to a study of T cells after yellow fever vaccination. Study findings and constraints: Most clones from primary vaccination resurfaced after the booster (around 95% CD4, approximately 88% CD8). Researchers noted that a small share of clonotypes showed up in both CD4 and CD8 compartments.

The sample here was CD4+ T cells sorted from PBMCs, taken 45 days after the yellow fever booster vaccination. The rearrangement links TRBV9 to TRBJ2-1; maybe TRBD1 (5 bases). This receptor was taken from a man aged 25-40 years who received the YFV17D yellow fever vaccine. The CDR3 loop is CASSATPSNRYYNEQFF. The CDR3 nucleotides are TGTGCCAGCAGCGCGACCCCTTCAAACAGGTACTACAATGAGCAGTTCTTC.